This TCR beta chain appears in the sequencing data of a study of cytomegalovirus exposure and HLA in healthy donors. Trimming removed 1 base from V and 0 bases from J, with 7 bases in between. The CDR3 is 15 amino acids. The germline gives CDR1 KGHSH, CDR2 LQKENI. The primer mix had 60 Vbeta and 13 Jbeta primers. Only in-frame clones appear in the TCRdb table, and some are missing; sequencing was by immunoSEQ multiplex PCR. The sample consists of under 200,000 clones, around 80% of them appearing once. The TCR sequence derives from a woman between 40 and 55 years old in good health and CMV-seronegative. The specimen sequenced was PBMCs. This chain links TRBV18 with TRBJ1-3; D possibly corresponds to TRBD1 (6 bases). CDR3 amino acids: CASSPRDISGNTIYF. The CDR3 DNA reads TGTGCCAGCTCACCACGGGACATCTCTGGAAACACCATATATTTT.